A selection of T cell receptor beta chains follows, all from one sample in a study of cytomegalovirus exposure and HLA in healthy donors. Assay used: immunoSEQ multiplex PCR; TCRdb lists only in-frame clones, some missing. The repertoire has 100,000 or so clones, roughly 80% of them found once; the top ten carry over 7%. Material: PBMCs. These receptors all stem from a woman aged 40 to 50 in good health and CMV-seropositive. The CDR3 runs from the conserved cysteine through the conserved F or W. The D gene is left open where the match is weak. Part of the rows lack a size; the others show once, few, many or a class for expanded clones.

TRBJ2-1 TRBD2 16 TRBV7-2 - TGTGCCAGCAGCTTGTCGGCGGCTAGCGGGGAGAATGAGCAGTTCTTC CASSLSAASGENEQFF
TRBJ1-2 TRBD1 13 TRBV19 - TGTGCCAGTAGTATGCAGGGGGCGTGGGGCTACACCTTC CASSMQGAWGYTF
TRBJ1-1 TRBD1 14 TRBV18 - TGTGCCAGCTCGGCGGGACAGTCGAACACTGAAGCTTTCTTT CASSAGQSNTEAFF
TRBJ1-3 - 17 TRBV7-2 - TGTGCCAGCAGCTTAGGCGCGGCCAGCCTTTCTGGAAACACCATATATTTT CASSLGAASLSGNTIYF
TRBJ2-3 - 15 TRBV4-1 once TGCGCCAGCAGCCAAGAGGGTTTGGGCAATCAGCCCCAGTATTTT CASSQEGLGNQPQYF
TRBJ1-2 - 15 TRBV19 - TGTGCCGGGTACGGAAGCAGGGGCACCCACTATGGCTACACCTTC CAGYGSRGTHYGYTF
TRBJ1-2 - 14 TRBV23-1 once TGCGCCAGCAGTCTAGTCCCCTATCCGTATGGCTACACCTTC CASSLVPYPYGYTF
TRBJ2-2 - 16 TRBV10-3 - TGTGCCATCAGTGGGGTGGCAGCGGGGAACACCGGGGAGCTGTTTTTT CAISGVAAGNTGELFF
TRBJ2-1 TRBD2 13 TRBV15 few TGTGCCACCAGCAGAGATGGAGCGGGAGTAATCTTCTTC CATSRDGAGVIFF
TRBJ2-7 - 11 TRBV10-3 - TGTGCCATCAGACTTCGGAGCGAGCAGTACTTC CAIRLRSEQYF
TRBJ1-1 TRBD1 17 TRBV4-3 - TGCGCCAGCAGCCAAGATGTAACAGGGGTGCGGAACACTGAAGCTTTCTTT CASSQDVTGVRNTEAFF
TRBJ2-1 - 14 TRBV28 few TGTGCCAGCAGCTCGGCGGGGACCTACAATGAGCAGTTCTTC CASSSAGTYNEQFF
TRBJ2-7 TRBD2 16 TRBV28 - TGTGCCAGCAGTTTAACTAGCGGGGGGAGCTCCTACGAGCAGTACTTC CASSLTSGGSSYEQYF
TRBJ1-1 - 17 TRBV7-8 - TGTGCCAGCAGCTTGACTGCCAATACAGGGTGGAACACTGAAGCTTTCTTT CASSLTANTGWNTEAFF
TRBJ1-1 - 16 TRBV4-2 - TGTGCCAGCAGCCAAGGGGTAGCGGAGGTGAACACTGAAGCTTTCTTT CASSQGVAEVNTEAFF
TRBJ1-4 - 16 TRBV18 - TGTGCCAGCTCACCACCCAGGGGAGCAACTAATGAAAAACTGTTTTTT CASSPPRGATNEKLFF
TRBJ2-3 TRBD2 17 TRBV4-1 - TGCGCCAGCAGCCAAGATACGGCGGGGGTGTCTACAGATACGCAGTATTTT CASSQDTAGVSTDTQYF
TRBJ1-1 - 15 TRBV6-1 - TGTGCCAGCAGTTGGGGCCAAACCCAGAGCACTGAAGCTTTCTTT CASSWGQTQSTEAFF
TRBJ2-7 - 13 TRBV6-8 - TGTGCCAGCAGTAACAGGAACCCCTACGAGCAGTACTTC CASSNRNPYEQYF
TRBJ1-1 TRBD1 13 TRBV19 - TGTGCCAGTAGTCCGGAAGGGGGCTCTGGAGCTTTCTTT CASSPEGGSGAFF
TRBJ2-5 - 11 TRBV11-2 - TGTGCCAGCAGCTTAGGGCGGGAACCGTACTTC CASSLGREPYF
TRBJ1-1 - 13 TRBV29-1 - TGCAGCGTGGCCGGACAGCTGAACACTGAAGCTTTCTTT CSVAGQLNTEAFF
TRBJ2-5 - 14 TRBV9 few TGTGCCAGCAGCGTAGATGGTTTGCGTGAGACCCAGTACTTC CASSVDGLRETQYF
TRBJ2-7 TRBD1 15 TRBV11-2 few TGTGCCAGCAGCCCTTCTATCGGACAGGTCTACGAGCAGTACTTC CASSPSIGQVYEQYF
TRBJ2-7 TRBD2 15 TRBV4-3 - TGCGCCAGCAGCCTCGGACTAGCGGGGGACTACGAGCAGTACTTC CASSLGLAGDYEQYF
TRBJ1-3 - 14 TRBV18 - TGTGCCAGCTCACCAGACAGAGGAGGAAACACCATATATTTT CASSPDRGGNTIYF
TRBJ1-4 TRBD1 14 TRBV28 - TGTGCCAGCAGCCCCAGGGGGCTACGGGAAAAACTGTTTTTT CASSPRGLREKLFF
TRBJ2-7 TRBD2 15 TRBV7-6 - TGTGCCAGCAGCTCCGGACTAGCGGGAACCTACGAGCAGTACTTC CASSSGLAGTYEQYF
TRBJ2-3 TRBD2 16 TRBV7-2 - TGTGCCAGCAGCTTAGTTCTAGCGGTTAACACAGATACGCAGTATTTT CASSLVLAVNTDTQYF
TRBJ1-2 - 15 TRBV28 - TGTGCCAGCAGTTTATTGGGGGCTTGGGACTATGGCTACACCTTC CASSLLGAWDYGYTF
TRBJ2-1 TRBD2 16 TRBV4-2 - TGTGCCAGCAGCCAAGATGGGACTAGCGGCTACAATGAGCAGTTCTTC CASSQDGTSGYNEQFF
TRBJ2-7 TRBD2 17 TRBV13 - TGTGCCAGCAGCTTAGGAAGGTGGGGGGGGAGCTCCTACGAGCAGTACTTC CASSLGRWGGSSYEQYF
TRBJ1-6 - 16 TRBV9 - TGTGCCAGCAGCGACAGGTCGAGCTCCTATAATTCACCCCTCCACTTT CASSDRSSSYNSPLHF
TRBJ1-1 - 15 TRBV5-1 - TGCGCCAGCAGCTCCTGGGGGGGGTCGGCCACTGAAGCTTTCTTT CASSSWGGSATEAFF
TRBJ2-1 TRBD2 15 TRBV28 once TGTGCCAGCAGTTGGTATAGCGGGAGTTACAATGAGCAGTTCTTC CASSWYSGSYNEQFF
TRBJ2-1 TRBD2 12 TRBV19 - TGTGCCAGTAGTATTTTCGGCAGCGGGGTCTTCTTC CASSIFGSGVFF
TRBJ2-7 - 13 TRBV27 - TGTGCCAGCAGTTTGGGCAGGGCCTACGAGCAGTACTTC CASSLGRAYEQYF
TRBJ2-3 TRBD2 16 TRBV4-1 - TGCGCCAGCAGCCAAGATGGTAGCGGGACGGGTGGTACGCAGTATTTT CASSQDGSGTGGTQYF
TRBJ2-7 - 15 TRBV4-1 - TGCGCCAGCAGCCAAGATCTTTCTAGGGGCTACGAGCAGTACTTC CASSQDLSRGYEQYF
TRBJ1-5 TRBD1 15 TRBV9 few TGTGCCAGCAGCCCCCGGGACAGGGAGGATCAGCCCCAGCATTTT CASSPRDREDQPQHF
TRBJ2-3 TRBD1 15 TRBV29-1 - TGCAGCGTGGAAGGGACAGGGTCGAGCACAGATACGCAGTATTTT CSVEGTGSSTDTQYF
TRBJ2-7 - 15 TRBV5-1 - TGCGCCAGCAGCCGGGACTCCCGGAGCTCCTACGAGCAGTACTTC CASSRDSRSSYEQYF
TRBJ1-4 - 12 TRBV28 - TGTGCCAGCAGCCCCCGGGTTGAAAAACTGTTTTTT CASSPRVEKLFF